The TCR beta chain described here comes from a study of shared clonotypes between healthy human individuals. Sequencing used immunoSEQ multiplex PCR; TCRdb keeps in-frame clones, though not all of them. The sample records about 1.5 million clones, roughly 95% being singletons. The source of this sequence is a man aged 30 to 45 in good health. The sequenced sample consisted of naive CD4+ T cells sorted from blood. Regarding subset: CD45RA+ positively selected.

CDR3 loop: CASSRTESSGNTIYF. The CDR3 coding sequence is TGTGCCAGCTCACGGACGGAAAGCTCTGGAAACACCATATATTTT. This sequence joins TRBV18 and TRBJ1-3; D gene ambiguous. CDR3 length: 15 residues. CDR1 is KGHSH and CDR2 is LQKENI in the germline V gene. Deletions cut 4 bases from V and 0 bases from J, with 10 bases between.